This T cell receptor beta chain appears in the sequencing data of a study of T cell responses to AZD1222 COVID-19 vaccine. The CDR3 totals 15 residues. From germline, CDR1 is LNHDA and CDR2 SQIVND (reference sequence). V shed 1 base and J shed 6 bases, with 12 bases lying between them. Broader study findings: The repertoires were collected only after the peak T cell response. White British people made up most donors, females outnumbered males, and clonal diversity was possibly underestimated.

Profiled with immunoSEQ multiplex PCR; TCRdb holds only in-frame clones, not every one. The repertoire holds about 140,000 clones, with about 90% as singletons. Comments on this clone: What it recognizes is unknown.

The receptor's source is an adult who received the MenACWY meningococcal vaccine as a control. The sequences come from peripheral blood, collected 28 days after the second dose of the MenACWY control vaccine. V gene TRBV19 combines with J gene TRBJ1-4, with D possibly being TRBD1 (6 bases). The CDR3 DNA is TGTGCCAGTAGTATAGGGGGGACAAAGTATGAAAAACTGTTTTTT. Translated, it gives CASSIGGTKYEKLFF.